The 27 T cell receptor beta chains in this list originate from one sample, sequenced in a study of T-cell reconstitution after alpha-beta-depleted transplantation in children. Preparation of the TCRbeta library involved a method that used unique molecular identifiers. TCRdb called the PCR reads again in MiXCR, with one record for every CDR3 protein. The sample carries hundreds of thousands of distinct CDR3 sequences, approximately 15% recorded once. The material was PBMCs, mostly from graft donor cells, obtained 360 days after TCRalphabeta/CD19-depleted stem cell transplant. Receptors originate from a male patient aged 2 to 9 who had a stem cell transplant for acute lymphoblastic leukemia, so the T cells may come from the graft donor.

The V call is TRBV18, the J call TRBJ2-1; 7 nucleotides line up with TRBD1. This CDR3 has 15 amino acids. The V segment lost 6 bases and the J segment 0 bases; nucleotides outside the gene matches: 5. Germline V gives CDR1 KGHSH, CDR2 LQKENI. DNA for the CDR3: TGTGCCAGCTCGTGGGACAGTTCCTCCTACAATGAGCAGTTCTTC. This encodes CASSWDSSSYNEQFF.

The V gene is TRBV6-5, the J gene TRBJ2-5; possible D gene TRBD2, 5 bases. This CDR3 has 18 amino acids. Per germline, CDR1 MNHEY and CDR2 SVGAGI. V lost 1 base and J lost 1, with 19 bases in between. The CDR3 here is CASSYWSRGIRGQETQYF. The CDR3 DNA follows: TGTGCCAGCAGTTACTGGTCGCGAGGGATCCGAGGCCAAGAGACCCAGTACTTC.

This clonotype was seen a handful of times. The chain recombines TRBV7-9 with TRBJ1-6; the D is unclear. The V and J ends lost 7 bases and 5 bases respectively, with 9 bases between them. The CDR3 contains 13 residues. Germline V gene lookup returns CDR1 SEHNR and CDR2 FQNEAQ (reference sequence). The CDR3 DNA is TGTGCCAGCATGGGGAAGAATAATTCACCCCTCCACTTT. Translation gives CASMGKNNSPLHF.

This clonotype appeared a few times. This chain uses TRBV12-3 or TRBV12-4 with TRBJ2-3; 7 nucleotides match TRBD1. Trimming took 3 bases from V and 7 from J; bases not matched to a gene: 10. The CDR3 runs to 15 residues. CDR3 coding DNA: TGTGCCAGCAGTTTGAGGGGGACAGCAAACTATACGCAGTATTTT. Residues: CASSLRGTANYTQYF.

There are many counts of this clonotype. The V and J genes are TRBV29-1 and TRBJ1-4; a weak D match, TRBD1 (6 bases). V gave up 5 bases and J gave up 7 bases, with 11 bases separating them. This CDR3 comprises 12 residues. The germline CDR1 and CDR2 sequences are SQVTM and ANQGSEA. The CDR3 bases are TGCAGCGTTCGGGGGCCAAGTGAAAAACTGTTTTTT. Translated, it gives CSVRGPSEKLFF.

This clonotype was counted many times. The rearrangement uses TRBV7-6 and TRBJ1-6; 7 bases match TRBD1. The CDR3 covers 14 residues. Germline CDR1 reads SGHVS; CDR2 reads FNYEAQ. V dropped 1 base and J dropped 7; count of bases not matched to a gene: 1. CDR3 sequence (DNA): TGTGCCAGCAGCTTAGGGGGACAGAATTCACCCCTCCACTTT. Translated: CASSLGGQNSPLHF.

The rearrangement joins TRBV20-1 to TRBJ2-2, with D possibly matching TRBD1 (6 bases). The V gene's germline CDR1 is DFQATT and CDR2 SNEGSKA (reference sequence). V was cut by 3 bases and J by 2 bases, with 16 bases left in between. This CDR3 has 16 amino acids. The CDR3 here is CSASDGRTANTGELFF. The CDR3 DNA sequence: TGCAGTGCTAGTGACGGAAGGACAGCAAACACCGGGGAGCTGTTTTTT.

This clonotype was detected only a few times. The chain couples TRBV20-1 to TRBJ2-4; 9 bases fit TRBD2. This CDR3 is 17 amino acids long. Per germline, CDR1 DFQATT and CDR2 SNEGSKA (reference sequence). With 0 bases clipped from V and 7 bases from J, the junction kept 13 bases outside the gene matches. The CDR3 reads CSARDLGGRAVENIQYF. DNA of the CDR3: TGCAGTGCTAGAGATCTTGGCGGGAGGGCCGTTGAGAACATTCAGTACTTC.

V usage is TRBV4-3 and J usage is TRBJ2-3, with 7 bases identical to TRBD2. The CDR3 is made up of 16 amino acids. The trim removed 0 bases at V and 2 bases at J, leaving 5 bases unmatched. The germline gives CDR1 LGHNA, CDR2 YSLEER. CDR3 protein: CASSQEGSGVTDTQYF. CDR3 in DNA: TGCGCCAGCAGCCAAGAGGGCAGCGGGGTCACAGATACGCAGTATTTT.

This clonotype turned up a few times. This chain links TRBV7-8 with TRBJ1-4; the D is unclear. V lost 0 bases and J 4 bases, leaving 6 bases between the germline ends. Germline V lookup: CDR1 SGHVS, CDR2 FQNEAQ. This CDR3 region has 14 residues. The CDR3 nucleotides are TGTGCCAGCAGCTTAGCTGGCGATAATGAAAAACTGTTTTTT. It codes for CASSLAGDNEKLFF.

The V call is TRBV18, the J call TRBJ2-7; 9 bases fit TRBD1. From germline, CDR1 is KGHSH and CDR2 LQKENI. V lost 3 bases, J lost 6 bases, and 6 bases stayed unmatched. This CDR3 has 14 residues. The CDR3 DNA reads as TGTGCCAGCTCACCCCGGGACAGGGCCCCCGAGCAGTACTTC. Its translation is CASSPRDRAPEQYF.

This clonotype showed up just a few times. The V gene is TRBV2, the J gene TRBJ2-1, with D tentatively TRBD1 (5 bases). The CDR3 loop spans 15 amino acids. Germline CDR1 reads SNHLY; CDR2 reads FYNNEI. V was cut by 5 bases and J by 2 bases, with 13 bases left in between. The CDR3 coding sequence is TGTGCCAGCAGTTCCCCCCAGGGCCCCTACAATGAGCAGTTCTTC. Amino acid sequence: CASSSPQGPYNEQFF.

A few counts support this clonotype. V gene TRBV29-1 combines with J gene TRBJ2-3; the D gene could be TRBD1 or TRBD2 (6 bases each). The V end lost 6 bases, the J end lost 1 base, and 20 bases lay between the germline ends. Germline CDR1 reads SQVTM; CDR2 reads ANQGSEA. The CDR3 is 16 residues long. CDR3 amino acids: CSVTSTGRRGTDTQYF. DNA for the CDR3: TGCAGCGTCACCTCTACAGGGAGGAGAGGCACAGATACGCAGTATTTT.

As to this clonotype: A read error may produce the germline difference seen at one junction end. The chain has TRBV11-2 and TRBJ1-1; no definite D call. The V gene's germline CDR1 is SGHAT and CDR2 FQNNGV. The CDR3 is made up of 20 amino acids. The CDR3 protein is CASSLFLGPRRTTMNAEAFF. CDR3 sequence (DNA): TGTGCCAGCAGCTTATTCTTGGGCCCCCGACGAACGACTATGAACGCTGAAGCTTTCTTT.

The chain joins TRBV4-3 to TRBJ2-3; D assignment may be TRBD1 or TRBD2 (6 bases each). CDR1 is LGHNA and CDR2 is YSLEER in the germline V gene. V was trimmed by 5 bases and J by 0 bases, leaving 9 bases between them. This CDR3 contains 14 residues. The CDR3 reads CASSRGVSTDTQYF. CDR3 nucleotide sequence: TGCGCCAGCAGCAGGGGGGTGAGCACAGATACGCAGTATTTT.

The V call is TRBV4-1, the J call TRBJ2-7; possible D gene TRBD1, 6 bases. There are 18 residues in the CDR3. Germline V gene lookup returns CDR1 MGHRA and CDR2 YSYEKL. Trimming removed 0 bases at V and 5 bases at J, with 23 bases between. The CDR3 nucleotides read TGCGCCAGCAGCCAAGACCTACTTTTTGGGGGCTCAGGGGACGAGCAGTACTTC. This translates into CASSQDLLFGGSGDEQYF.

There are a few counts of this clonotype. The chain employs TRBV20-1 and TRBJ2-3; tentatively, D is TRBD2 (5 bases). Trimming shortened V by 6 bases and J by 1 base, and 14 bases separated the two germline ends. The germline CDR1 and CDR2 sequences are DFQATT and SNEGSKA (reference sequence). This CDR3 spans 14 amino acids. CDR3 DNA sequence: TGCAGTGCCCCCCGGGGTCTTCGCACAGATACGCAGTATTTT. This translates into CSAPRGLRTDTQYF.

The chain carries TRBV6-2 or TRBV6-3 and TRBJ1-2, with D hard to call. Germline assignment: CDR1 MNHEY and CDR2 SVGEGT. Trimming took off 6 bases at V and 3 bases at J, with 17 bases between the two ends. The CDR3 is made up of 15 amino acids. For the CDR3, the DNA is TGTGCCAGCAGCAGAGCTCATAGCCCCCACTATGGCTACACCTTC. Its protein product is CASSRAHSPHYGYTF.

V usage is TRBV7-9 and J usage is TRBJ1-2, with D possibly being TRBD1 (6 bases). Trimming shortened V by 3 bases and J by 5 bases, and 16 bases separated the two germline ends. This CDR3 has 15 amino acids. Germline V gives CDR1 SEHNR, CDR2 FQNEAQ (reference sequence). CDR3 loop: CASSFSASRGYGYTF. For the CDR3, the DNA is TGTGCCAGCAGCTTTTCCGCCAGTAGGGGGTATGGCTACACCTTC.

Worth noting for this clonotype: This likely comes from a read error, as the CDR3 has no conserved phenylalanine or tryptophan at its end. The rearrangement links TRBV13 to TRBJ2-7; unclear D gene. The CDR3 covers 11 residues. Germline V gene sequence: CDR1 PRHDT, CDR2 FYEKMQ (reference sequence). Trimming took 5 bases from V and 4 from J, leaving 6 bases between them. The CDR3 loop reads CASSMQYEQYC. CDR3 DNA: TGTGCCAGCAGCATGCAGTACGAGCAGTACTGC.

V usage is TRBV3-1 and J usage is TRBJ2-3; D gene unclear. Trimming left V 1 base short and J 2 bases short, with 10 bases between. The CDR3 loop spans 15 amino acids. The V gene's germline CDR1 is LGHDT and CDR2 YNNKEL (reference sequence). The chain's CDR3 is CASSQVIGYTDTQYF. The CDR3 DNA reads as TGTGCCAGCAGCCAAGTGATCGGTTACACAGATACGCAGTATTTT.

The V and J genes are TRBV11-1 and TRBJ2-2; D gene uncertain. Germline V gives CDR1 SGHAT, CDR2 FQDESV (reference sequence). V was trimmed by 4 bases and J by 1 base, leaving 7 bases between them. CDR3 size: 14 residues. The CDR3 loop reads CASSSWGNTGELFF. The CDR3 nucleotides read TGTGCCAGCAGCTCCTGGGGGAACACCGGGGAGCTGTTTTTT.

The chain is built from TRBV11-3 and TRBJ2-7, with 9 bases matching TRBD2. The CDR3 has 16 residues. The V gene end was trimmed by 5 bases and the J gene end by 1 base; junction bases not matched to a gene: 9. Germline V gene data show CDR1 as SGHNT and CDR2 as YENEEA. The CDR3 nucleotides are TGTGCCAGCAGCCTAGGAGCGGGGGGAGCGTCCTACGAGCAGTACTTC. It translates to CASSLGAGGASYEQYF.

The rearrangement links TRBV5-1 to TRBJ2-7; 10 bases map to TRBD2. Germline V lookup: CDR1 SGHRS, CDR2 YFSETQ. There are 16 residues in the CDR3. V lost 0 bases to trimming and J lost 6 bases; unmatched junction nucleotides: 9. CDR3 coding DNA: TGCGCCAGCAGCTTGGGTAATAGCGGGGGGTTTTCCGAGCAGTACTTC. This codes for CASSLGNSGGFSEQYF.

The rearrangement joins TRBV6-5 to TRBJ1-6, with 9 bases matching TRBD1. J gave up 5 bases and V 6 bases, and 5 bases lay outside the gene matches. The CDR3 is 15 amino acids. Germline CDR1 is MNHEY and CDR2 is SVGAGI. The CDR3 is CASRGTGINNSPLHF. The CDR3 DNA is TGTGCCAGCAGGGGGACAGGGATTAATAATTCACCCCTCCACTTT.

This clonotype was counted many times. The chain joins TRBV4-3 to TRBJ1-1, with TRBD1 identical over 9 bases. Germline CDR1 LGHNA, CDR2 YSLEER. CDR3 length: 16 residues. The V and J ends lost 0 bases and 5 bases, in that order; junction bases with no gene match: 7. CDR3 loop: CASSQDTGGYYTEAFF. The CDR3 DNA reads as TGCGCCAGCAGCCAAGATACAGGGGGCTATTATACTGAAGCTTTCTTT.

This clonotype showed up just a few times. The V gene is TRBV27, the J gene TRBJ2-7, with 10 bases identical to TRBD2. CDR1 and CDR2 (germline): MNHEY, SMNVEV (reference sequence). V lost 5 bases, J lost 2 bases, and 12 bases stayed unmatched. This CDR3 is built from 17 residues. CDR3 DNA: TGTGCCAGCAGTCTCCAAAACCCTAGCGGGGGCCCCTACGAGCAGTACTTC. Amino acids: CASSLQNPSGGPYEQYF.